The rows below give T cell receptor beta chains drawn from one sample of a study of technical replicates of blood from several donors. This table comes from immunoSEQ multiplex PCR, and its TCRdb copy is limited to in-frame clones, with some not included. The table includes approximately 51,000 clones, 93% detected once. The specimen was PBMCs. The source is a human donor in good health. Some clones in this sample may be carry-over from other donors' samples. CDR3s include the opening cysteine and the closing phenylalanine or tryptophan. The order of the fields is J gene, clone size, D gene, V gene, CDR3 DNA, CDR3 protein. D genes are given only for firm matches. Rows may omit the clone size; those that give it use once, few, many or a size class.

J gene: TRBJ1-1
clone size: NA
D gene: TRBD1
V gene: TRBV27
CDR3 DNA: TGTGCCAGCAGTTCCCATTTCGGGACAGGGGCGGGCACTGAAGCTTTCTTT
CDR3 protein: CASSSHFGTGAGTEAFF

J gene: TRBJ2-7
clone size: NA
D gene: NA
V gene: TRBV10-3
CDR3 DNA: TGTGCCATCGGGCCAGTCTACGAGCAGTACTTC
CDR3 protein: CAIGPVYEQYF

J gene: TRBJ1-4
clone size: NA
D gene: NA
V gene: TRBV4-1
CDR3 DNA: TGCGCCAGCAGCCTGGTGGACAGCCCTGGAGAAAAACTGTTTTTT
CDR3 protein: CASSLVDSPGEKLFF

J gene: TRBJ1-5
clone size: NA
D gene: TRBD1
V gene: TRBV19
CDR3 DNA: TGTGCCAGTAGCCGATTTGGCGGACAGGGAAGTTTGGGGAGCAATCAGCCCCAGCATTTT
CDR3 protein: CASSRFGGQGSLGSNQPQHF

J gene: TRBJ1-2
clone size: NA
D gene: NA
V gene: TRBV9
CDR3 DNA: TGTGCCAGCACCCCCCAATCCGAGGTCTATGGCTACACCTTC
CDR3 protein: CASTPQSEVYGYTF

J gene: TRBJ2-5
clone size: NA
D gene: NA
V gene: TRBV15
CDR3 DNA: TGTGCCACCAGCAGGCAAAGGGGGGAGACCCAGTACTTC
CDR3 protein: CATSRQRGETQYF

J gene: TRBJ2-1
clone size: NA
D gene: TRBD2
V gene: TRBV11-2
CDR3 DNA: TGTGCCAGCAGCCCCAGACTAGCGGGAGGGCGGGCAAATGAGCAGTTCTTC
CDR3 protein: CASSPRLAGGRANEQFF

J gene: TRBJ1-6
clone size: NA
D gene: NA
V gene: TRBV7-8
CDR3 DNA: TGTGCCAGCACCGAAGCCCTGGGGCGCAATTCACCCCTCCACTTT
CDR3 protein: CASTEALGRNSPLHF

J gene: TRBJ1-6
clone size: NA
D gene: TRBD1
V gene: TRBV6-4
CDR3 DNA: TGTGCCAGCAGTGAGGTCACAGGGGTATTACCCCTCCACTTT
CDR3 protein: CASSEVTGVLPLHF

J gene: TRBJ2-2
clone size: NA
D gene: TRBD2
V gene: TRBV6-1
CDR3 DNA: TGTGCCAGCAGCCGGACTAGCGGGGACACCGGGGAGCTGTTTTTT
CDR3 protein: CASSRTSGDTGELFF

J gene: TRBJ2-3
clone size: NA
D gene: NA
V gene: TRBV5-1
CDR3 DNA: TGCGCCAGCAGGGAGGCGGCGGACAGTCGAGATACGCAGTATTTT
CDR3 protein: CASREAADSRDTQYF

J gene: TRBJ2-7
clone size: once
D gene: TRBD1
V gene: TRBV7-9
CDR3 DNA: TGTGCCAGCAGCGAGGACAGGGTCTACGAGCAGTACTTC
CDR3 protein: CASSEDRVYEQYF

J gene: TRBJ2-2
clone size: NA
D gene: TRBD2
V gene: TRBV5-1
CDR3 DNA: TGCGCCAGCAGCTTGGGGTCTAGCGGGATAACCGGGGAGCTGTTTTTT
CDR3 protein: CASSLGSSGITGELFF

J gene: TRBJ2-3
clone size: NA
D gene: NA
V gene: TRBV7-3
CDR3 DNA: TGTGCCAGCAGCCCCGCCGGGACACTTAGCACAGATACGCAGTATTTT
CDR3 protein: CASSPAGTLSTDTQYF

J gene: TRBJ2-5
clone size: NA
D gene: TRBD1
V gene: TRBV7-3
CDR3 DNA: TGTGCCAGCAGCTTATCGTCGGCAGGGGGCGCGGAGACCCAGTACTTC
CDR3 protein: CASSLSSAGGAETQYF

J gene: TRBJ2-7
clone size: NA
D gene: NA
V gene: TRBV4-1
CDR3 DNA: TGCGCCAGCAGCCCCTTATCACCTTGGGGCGTCGGGCAGTACTTC
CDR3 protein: CASSPLSPWGVGQYF

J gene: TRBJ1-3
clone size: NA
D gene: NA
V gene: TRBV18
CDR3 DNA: TGTGCCAGCTCCCAGTGGGAGGCGTCTGGAAACACCATATATTTT
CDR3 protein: CASSQWEASGNTIYF

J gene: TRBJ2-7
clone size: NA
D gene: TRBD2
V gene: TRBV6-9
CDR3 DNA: TGTGCCAGCAGTTACCTCCGAGCGGGAGACGACGAGCAGTACTTC
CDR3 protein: CASSYLRAGDDEQYF

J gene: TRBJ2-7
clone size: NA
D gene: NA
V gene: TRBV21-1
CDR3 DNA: TGTGCCAGCAACCAATCTTCTAGCGGGAGCTCCTACGAGCAGTACTTC
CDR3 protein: CASNQSSSGSSYEQYF

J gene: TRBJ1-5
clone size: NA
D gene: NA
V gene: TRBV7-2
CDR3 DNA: TGTGCCAGCAGCCGAGGTCTTAGTCAGCCCCAGCATTTT
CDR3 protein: CASSRGLSQPQHF

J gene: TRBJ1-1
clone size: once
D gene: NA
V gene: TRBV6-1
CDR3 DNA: TGTGCCAGCAGTGAAAGTGGGCGGAACACTGAAGCTTTCTTT
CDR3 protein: CASSESGRNTEAFF

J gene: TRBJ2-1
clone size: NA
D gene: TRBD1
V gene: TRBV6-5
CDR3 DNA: TGTGCCAGCAGTCGCACAGGGGGCTCTGAGCAGTTCTTC
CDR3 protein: CASSRTGGSEQFF

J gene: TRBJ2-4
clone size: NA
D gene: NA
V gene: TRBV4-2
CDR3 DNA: TGTGCCAGCAGCCGGGGGGGCGAGGTAGCCAAAAACATTCAGTACTTC
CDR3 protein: CASSRGGEVAKNIQYF

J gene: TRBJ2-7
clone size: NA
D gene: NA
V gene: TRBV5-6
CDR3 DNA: TGTGCCAGCAGCTTCGGGGTTGGACAGTCCTACGAGCAGTACTTC
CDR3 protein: CASSFGVGQSYEQYF

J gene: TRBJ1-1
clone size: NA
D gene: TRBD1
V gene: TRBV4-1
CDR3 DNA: TGCGCCAGCAGCCAGATAGGGGGCGCGGTCACTGAAGCTTTCTTT
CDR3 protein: CASSQIGGAVTEAFF

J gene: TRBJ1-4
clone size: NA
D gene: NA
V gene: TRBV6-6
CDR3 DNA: TGTGCCAGCAGGGGAGTCTTAGATGAAAAACTGTTTTTT
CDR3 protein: CASRGVLDEKLFF

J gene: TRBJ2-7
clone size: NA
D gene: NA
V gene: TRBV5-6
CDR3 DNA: TGTGCCAGCAGCAAACAGTCCTACGAGCAGTACTTC
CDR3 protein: CASSKQSYEQYF

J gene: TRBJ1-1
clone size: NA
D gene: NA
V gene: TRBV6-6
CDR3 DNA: TGTGCCAGCAGTTGGGACATCTTCCTTAGGACTGAAGCTTTCTTT
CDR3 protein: CASSWDIFLRTEAFF

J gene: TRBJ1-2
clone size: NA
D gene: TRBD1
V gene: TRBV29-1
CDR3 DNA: TGCAGCGTTGGTTTTAGGGGACAGGGCTATGGCTACACCTTC
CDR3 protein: CSVGFRGQGYGYTF

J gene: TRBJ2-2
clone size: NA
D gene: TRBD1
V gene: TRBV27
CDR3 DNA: TGTGCCAGCAGTTTATTAAACCCCGGGACAGGGAACACCGGGGAGCTGTTTTTT
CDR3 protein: CASSLLNPGTGNTGELFF

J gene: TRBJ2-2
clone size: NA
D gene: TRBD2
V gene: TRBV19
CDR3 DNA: TGTGCCAGTACCCCTTGGACTAGCGGGAGTTCTACCGGGGAGCTGTTTTTT
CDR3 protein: CASTPWTSGSSTGELFF

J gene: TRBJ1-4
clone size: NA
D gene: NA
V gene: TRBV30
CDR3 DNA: TGTGCCTGGAGGAACCGGGGGGCTGCTAATGAAAAACTGTTTTTT
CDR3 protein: CAWRNRGAANEKLFF

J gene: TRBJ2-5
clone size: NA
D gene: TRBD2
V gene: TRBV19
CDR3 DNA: TGTGCCAGTTCCAGTCATAGCGGGAGTGTCCGAGAGACCCAGTACTTC
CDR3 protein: CASSSHSGSVRETQYF

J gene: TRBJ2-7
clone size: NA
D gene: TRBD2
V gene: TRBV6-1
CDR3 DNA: TGTGCCAGCAGGCCGCTAGCGGGAGTCTACGAGCAGTACTTC
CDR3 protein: CASRPLAGVYEQYF

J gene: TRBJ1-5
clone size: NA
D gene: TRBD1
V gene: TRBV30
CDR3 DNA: TGTGCCTGCAGGACAGGGGGAAATCAGCCCCAGCATTTT
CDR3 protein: CACRTGGNQPQHF

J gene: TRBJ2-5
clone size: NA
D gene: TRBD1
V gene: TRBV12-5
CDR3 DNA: TGTGCTAGTGCCCAACCGCCGGGACAGCCTTGTTACTTC
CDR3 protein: CASAQPPGQPCYF

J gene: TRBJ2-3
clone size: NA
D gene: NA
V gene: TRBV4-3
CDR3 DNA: TGCGCCAGCAGCCAAGATTCAGGGCGGAGCACAGATACGCAGTATTTT
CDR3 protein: CASSQDSGRSTDTQYF

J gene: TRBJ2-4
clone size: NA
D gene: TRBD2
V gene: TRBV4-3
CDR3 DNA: TGCGCCAGCAGCCAAGATCCGGCTAGCGGGAGCAAAAACATTCAGTACTTC
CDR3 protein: CASSQDPASGSKNIQYF

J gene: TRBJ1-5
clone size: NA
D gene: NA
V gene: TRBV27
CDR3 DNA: TGTGCCAGCAGTTTATCAGCTACAGCTTATTACGATCAGCCCCAGCATTTT
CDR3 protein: CASSLSATAYYDQPQHF

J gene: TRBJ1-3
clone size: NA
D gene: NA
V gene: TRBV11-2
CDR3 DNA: TGTGCCAGCAGCTTAAGGGGAAGGGGAAACACCATATATTTT
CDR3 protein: CASSLRGRGNTIYF

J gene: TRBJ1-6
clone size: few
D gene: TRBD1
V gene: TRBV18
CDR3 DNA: TGTGCCAGCTCACACCGGGACAGGGGTGAGACACCCCTCCACTTT
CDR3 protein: CASSHRDRGETPLHF

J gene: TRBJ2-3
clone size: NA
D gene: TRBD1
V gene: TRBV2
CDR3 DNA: TGTGCCAGCAAAGGGGGCCTTGAAACAGATACGCAGTATTTT
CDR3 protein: CASKGGLETDTQYF

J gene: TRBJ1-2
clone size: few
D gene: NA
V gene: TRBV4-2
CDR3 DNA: TGTGCCAGCAGCCAAGTCTCGGGGGATGGCTACACCTTC
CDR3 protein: CASSQVSGDGYTF